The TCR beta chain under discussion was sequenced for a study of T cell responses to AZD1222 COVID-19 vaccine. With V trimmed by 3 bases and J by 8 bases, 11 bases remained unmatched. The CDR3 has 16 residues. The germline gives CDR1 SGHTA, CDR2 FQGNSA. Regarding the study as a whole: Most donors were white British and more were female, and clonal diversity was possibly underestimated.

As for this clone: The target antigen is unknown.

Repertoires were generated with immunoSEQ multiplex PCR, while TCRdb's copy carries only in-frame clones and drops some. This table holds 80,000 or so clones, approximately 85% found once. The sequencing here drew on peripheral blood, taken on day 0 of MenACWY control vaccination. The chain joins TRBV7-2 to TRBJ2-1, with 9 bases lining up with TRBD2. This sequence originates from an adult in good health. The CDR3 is CASSLGLAGPWDEQFF. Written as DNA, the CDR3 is TGTGCCAGCAGCTTGGGGCTAGCGGGGCCTTGGGATGAGCAGTTCTTC.